Following are 11 T cell receptor beta chains from one sample sequenced in a study of blood T cells in healthy people across ages. Combining a sample-barcoded 5' primer with a J-beta primer mix, a second PCR ran for about 6 to 11 cycles. In TCRdb, the 5' RACE reads were re-called with MiXCR into one record per CDR3 protein. Of hundreds of thousands of distinct CDR3 sequences listed, around a quarter are singletons. The data were also submitted as part of a second study, on T cells of mothers and their children.

Sequenced input: blood. Every receptor here comes from a boy between 5 and 17 years old in good health.

The rearrangement links TRBV5-1 to TRBJ2-5; 13 nucleotides line up with TRBD2. The length of the CDR3 is 17 residues. Germline CDR1 is SGHRS and CDR2 is YFSETQ. V trimming: 3 bases; J trimming: 2 bases; junction bases outside the gene matches: 7. CDR3 nucleotide sequence: TGCGCCAGCAGCTATGGACTAGCGGGAGTAGGGCAAGAGACCCAGTACTTC. This gives the protein CASSYGLAGVGQETQYF. The variable domain in full, with the rest retrieved from reference TRBV5-1 and TRBJ2-5, is KAGVTQTPRYLIKTRGQQVTLSCSPISGHRSVSWYQQTPGQGLQFLFEYFSETQRNKGNFPGRFSGRQFSNSRSEMNVSTLELGDSALYLCASSYGLAGVGQETQYFGPGTRLLVL.

J is TRBJ1-1 and V is TRBV12-3 or TRBV12-4; TRBD1 agrees at 7 bases. V gave up 6 bases and J gave up 7 bases; unmatched junction bases: 14. This CDR3 is built from 15 residues. The CDR3 is CASSRRQGGFSEAFF. DNA of the CDR3: TGTGCCAGCAGCCGCAGACAGGGAGGGTTCAGTGAAGCTTTCTTT.

In nucleotides, the CDR3 is TGTGCCAGCAGTTTACAGGGACAGCCGTTTTTT. Residues: CASSLQGQPFF. The V gene is TRBV28, the J gene TRBJ2-2; TRBD1 agrees at 7 bases. Germline V gene sequence: CDR1 MDHEN, CDR2 SYDVKM. Germline trimming cut 2 bases from V and 16 bases from J; bases unmatched to any gene: 4. CDR3 length: 11 amino acids.

This clonotype was detected a few times. J is TRBJ2-5 and V is TRBV12-5; D is possibly TRBD2 (5 bases). Germline V gene sequence: CDR1 LGHNT, CDR2 FRNRAP. The CDR3 totals 13 residues. The germline V and J ends were trimmed by 5 bases and 5 bases, with 12 bases remaining between them. The CDR3 DNA is TGTGCTAGTGGTCGTCGGACTGGGGAGACCCAGTACTTC. It specifies CASGRRTGETQYF.

The chain carries TRBV2 and TRBJ2-7; D might be TRBD1 or TRBD2, each matching 6 bases. CDR3 size: 11 residues. Germline V gene sequence: CDR1 SNHLY, CDR2 FYNNEI. V shed 8 bases and J shed 6 bases, with 11 bases lying between them. This chain's CDR3 is CASGGGIEQYF. The CDR3 bases are TGTGCCAGCGGGGGCGGGATCGAGCAGTACTTC. Full variable domain (remainder filled in from reference TRBV2 and TRBJ2-7): EPEVTQTPSHQVTQMGQEVILRCVPISNHLYFYWYRQILGQKVEFLVSFYNNEISEKSEIFDDQFSVERPDGSNFTLKIRSTKLEDSAMYFCASGGGIEQYFGPGTRLTVT.

The chain recombines TRBV3-1 with TRBJ2-3; possibly TRBD1 or TRBD2 for D (5 bases each). V lost 7 bases and J 2 bases, leaving 13 bases between the germline ends. The CDR3 sequence is 14 residues long. CDR1 and CDR2 (germline): LGHDT, YNNKEL (reference sequence). CDR3 coding DNA: TGTGCCAGCACCCGTGGGGGATTCACAGATACGCAGTATTTT. It encodes CASTRGGFTDTQYF.

The chain combines TRBV14 with TRBJ1-3; possibly TRBD1 for D (6 bases). Trimming removed 4 bases at V and 6 bases at J, with 19 bases between. The CDR3 is made up of 16 amino acids. Germline CDR1 SGHDN, CDR2 FVKESK. In DNA form, the CDR3 reads TGTGCCAGCAGCCCGGACAGTCTTCCCCTACCAAACACCATATATTTT. Its protein is CASSPDSLPLPNTIYF.

In regard to this clonotype: This is likely a read error, given that the CDR3 carries no conserved phenylalanine or tryptophan at its end. The chain is built from TRBV20-1 and TRBJ2-5; D unresolved. Germline lookup yields CDR1 DFQATT and CDR2 SNEGSKA (reference sequence). V lost 0 bases, J lost 2 bases, and 10 bases lay in between. CDR3 length: 14 amino acids. The CDR3, as DNA: TGCAGTGCTAGAGATCGACTTATACAAGAGACCCAGTACCTC. It specifies CSARDRLIQETQYL.

This clonotype was picked up a small number of times. V gene TRBV11-2 combines with J gene TRBJ2-5, with 12 positions matching TRBD2. Germline CDR1 is SGHAT and CDR2 is FQNNGV. The J segment lost 5 bases and the V segment lost 8 bases, leaving 9 bases of the junction unmatched. CDR3 size: 15 residues. The chain's CDR3 is CASGDLAGGRETQYF. The CDR3 DNA is TGTGCCAGCGGGGATCTAGCGGGAGGGAGGGAGACCCAGTACTTC.

This clonotype showed up just a few times. The rearrangement links TRBV6-1 to TRBJ2-5, with a weak D call TRBD2 (6 bases). The J call may be mistaken, given a closer DNA end match to TRBJ2-1. Germline values: CDR1 MNHNS, CDR2 SASEGT. The CDR3 runs 14 residues. In nucleotides, the CDR3 is TGTGCCAGCAGTGAACCGATGGAGCGGGATGAGCAGTTCTTC. It translates to CASSEPMERDEQFF.

V gene TRBV6-5 combines with J gene TRBJ2-3; D may be TRBD2 (5 bases). CDR1 and CDR2 from the germline V gene are MNHEY and SVGAGI. The CDR3 runs 14 residues. V shed 6 bases and J shed 0 bases, with 10 bases lying between them. The CDR3 DNA sequence: TGTGCCAGCAGAAGAGGGATGAGCACAGATACGCAGTATTTT. Protein product: CASRRGMSTDTQYF.